Listed below are T cell receptor beta chains from one sample, sequenced in a study of technical replicates of blood from several donors. Clones were sequenced by immunoSEQ multiplex PCR, and TCRdb holds only the in-frame ones, with some missing. Found here are 70,000 or so clones, 80% to 90% of them singletons; the top ten hold about 4.6%. The sample taken for sequencing was PBMCs. The receptor set was obtained from a human donor in good health. Some clones in this sample may be carry-over from other donors' samples. The conserved cysteine and the conserved F or W are not part of the CDR3 here.

V	J	CDR3
TRBV6-6	TRBJ2-2	ASSYLGQSTGELF
TRBV9	TRBJ2-5	ASSVGKDIQETQY
TRBV7-9	TRBJ1-2	ASSFGGDGGYT
TRBV9	TRBJ2-5	ASSEAASGGPQETQY
TRBV30	TRBJ1-1	AWSVSQLAEAF
TRBV7-9	TRBJ2-7	ASSFGNSYEQY
TRBV6-1	TRBJ2-1	ASRGARVPDNEQF
TRBV7-2	TRBJ2-7	ASRPSPTGREQY
TRBV6-5	TRBJ2-7	ASSGDRAYEQY
TRBV30	TRBJ2-3	AWSVLTGPTDTQY
TRBV6-6	TRBJ2-7	ASSDRDRSYEQY
TRBV5-1	TRBJ2-5	ASKLEAHQETQY
TRBV18	TRBJ2-5	ASSPRETSPEETQY
TRBV5-8	TRBJ2-1	ASSRAGVSSYNEQF
TRBV15	TRBJ2-1	ATTGPAGAIHEQF
TRBV7-3	TRBJ2-1	ASSLLRGGSEQF
TRBV29-1	TRBJ2-1	SYNGAHGTSENEQF
TRBV7-9	TRBJ2-7	ASSPTGTYEQY
TRBV6-1	TRBJ2-7	ASRGSRVENYEQY
TRBV9	TRBJ2-1	ASSPTSGSTFEQF
TRBV7-2	TRBJ2-5	ASSEGANQGNQKTQY
TRBV5-1	TRBJ1-1	ASSLALGANTEAF
TRBV6-4	TRBJ1-4	ASSAGGQNEKLF
TRBV7-6	TRBJ2-1	ASSPTIAANSYNEQF
TRBV11-3	TRBJ2-5	ASSQSGETQY
TRBV11-2	TRBJ2-3	ASSLVAVSRPDTQY
TRBV27	TRBJ2-7	ASSFWGQGSYEQY
TRBV7-2	TRBJ1-2	ASSPQRENYGYT
TRBV6-1	TRBJ1-2	ASSESGRQTYGYT
TRBV11-3	TRBJ2-2	ASEQGVNTGELF
TRBV7-9	TRBJ1-6	ASIPDSSYNSPLH
TRBV7-2	TRBJ2-7	ASSLASGASYEQY
TRBV5-1	TRBJ1-4	ASSLGAGEKLF
TRBV6-5	TRBJ1-2	ASSYVGEANYGYT
TRBV7-4	TRBJ2-2	ASSSYRAGCGGHHTNTGELF
TRBV19	TRBJ2-1	ASSTPVSYNEQF
TRBV11-2	TRBJ2-7	ASSLGQVGSYEQY
TRBV27	TRBJ2-3	ASSFRTGKSTDTQY
TRBV4-2	TRBJ2-3	ASSQGDGGAPQY
TRBV6-1	TRBJ1-1	ASSGQGYTEAF
TRBV10-3	TRBJ2-7	AISESRNGAYEQY
TRBV5-4	TRBJ1-1	ASSPGVGETEAF
TRBV18	TRBJ2-7	ASSRGRDRAY
TRBV4-2	TRBJ1-1	ASSQQSDRSNTEAF
TRBV6-1	TRBJ1-1	ASIYNTEAF
TRBV9	TRBJ1-3	ASSVGFAAGNTIY
TRBV9	TRBJ2-5	ASSDRGVAETQY
TRBV4-2	TRBJ1-6	ASSHPPDRADSPLH
TRBV7-8	TRBJ2-3	ASSLAGGGVRTDTQY
TRBV7-9	TRBJ2-5	ASSTYRELEETQY
TRBV7-2	TRBJ1-2	ASSLGQFYGYT
TRBV27	TRBJ1-5	ASSLAFMSRNQPQH
TRBV7-9	TRBJ2-5	ASSLGLSAETQY
TRBV2	TRBJ2-5	ASRDFDTPGETQY
TRBV15	TRBJ2-7	ATSRATPGQGNEQY
TRBV5-4	TRBJ2-1	ASSLPLGSPNEQF
TRBV30	TRBJ1-2	AWSVRAGGY